This T cell receptor beta chain comes out of a study of blood T cells in healthy people across ages. Overall study results and limits: Estimated diversity, derived from one million T cells, was regarded as an underestimate. Donor CMV status, an unknown factor, possibly confounded changes in expanded clonotypes.

The V end lost 7 bases, the J end lost 1 base, and 9 bases lay between the germline ends. The CDR3 is 13 residues long. This clonotype was observed many times. The antigen is unknown. Primers used in a second PCR of roughly 6 to 11 cycles were a sample-barcoded 5' primer and a J-beta primer mix. TCRdb called the 5' RACE reads again in MiXCR, with one record for every CDR3 protein. The sample lists approximately 800,000 distinct CDR3 sequences, 30% to 45% occurring once. Sequencing was done on a sample of blood. The rearrangement uses TRBV12-3 or TRBV12-4 and TRBJ2-3; D unclear. The source is a man in his late teens or twenties in good health. The CDR3 spells CASTPWGTDTQYF. CDR3 nucleotide sequence: TGTGCCAGCACCCCGTGGGGCACAGATACGCAGTATTTT.